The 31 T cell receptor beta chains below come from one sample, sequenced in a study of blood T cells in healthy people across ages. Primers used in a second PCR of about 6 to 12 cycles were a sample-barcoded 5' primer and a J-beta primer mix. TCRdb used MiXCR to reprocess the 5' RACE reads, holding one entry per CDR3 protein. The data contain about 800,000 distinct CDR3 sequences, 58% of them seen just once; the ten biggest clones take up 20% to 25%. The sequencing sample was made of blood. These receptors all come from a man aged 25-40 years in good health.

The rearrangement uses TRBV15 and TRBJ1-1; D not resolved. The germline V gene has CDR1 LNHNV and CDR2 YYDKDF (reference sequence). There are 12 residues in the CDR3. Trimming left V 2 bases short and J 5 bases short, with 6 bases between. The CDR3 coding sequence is TGTGCCACCAGCAGATCGGGGACTGAAGCTTTCTTT. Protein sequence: CATSRSGTEAFF.

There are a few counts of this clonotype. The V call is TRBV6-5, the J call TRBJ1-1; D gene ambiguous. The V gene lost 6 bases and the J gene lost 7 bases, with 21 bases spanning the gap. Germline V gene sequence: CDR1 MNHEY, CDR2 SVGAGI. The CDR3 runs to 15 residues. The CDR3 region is CASSPSTDLMGEAFF. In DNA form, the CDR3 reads TGTGCCAGCAGCCCTTCCACAGACTTAATGGGTGAAGCTTTCTTT.

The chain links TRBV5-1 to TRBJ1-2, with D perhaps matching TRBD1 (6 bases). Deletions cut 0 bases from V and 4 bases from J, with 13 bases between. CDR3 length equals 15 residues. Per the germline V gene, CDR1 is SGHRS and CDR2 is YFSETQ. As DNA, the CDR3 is TGCGCCAGCAGCTTGGAAGGGGGAGCCCCCTATGGCTACACCTTC. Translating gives CASSLEGGAPYGYTF.

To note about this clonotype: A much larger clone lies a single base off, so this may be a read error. The CDR3 here is CASSCEGQGASHEQYF. Here the CDR3 DNA reads TGTGCCAGCAGCTGCGAAGGACAGGGGGCATCGCACGAGCAGTACTTC. The rearrangement joins TRBV5-4 to TRBJ2-7; TRBD1 matches 11 bases. Germline V lookup: CDR1 SGHNT, CDR2 YYREEE (reference sequence). This CDR3 contains 16 residues. Germline trimming cut 3 bases from V and 5 bases from J; bases unmatched to any gene: 10.

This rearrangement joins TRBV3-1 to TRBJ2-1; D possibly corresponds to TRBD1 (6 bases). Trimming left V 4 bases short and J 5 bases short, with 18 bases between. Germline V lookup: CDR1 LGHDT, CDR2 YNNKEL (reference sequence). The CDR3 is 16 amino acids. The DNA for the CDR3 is TGTGCCAGCAGCCTCCGTATTGCCGACAGGAACAATGAGCAGTTCTTC. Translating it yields CASSLRIADRNNEQFF.

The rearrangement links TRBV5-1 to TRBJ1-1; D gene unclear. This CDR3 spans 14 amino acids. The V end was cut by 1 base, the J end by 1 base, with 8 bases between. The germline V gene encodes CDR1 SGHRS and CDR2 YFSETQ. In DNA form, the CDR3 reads TGCGCCAGCAGCTTGCCAGTAGAGAACACTGAAGCTTTCTTT. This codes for CASSLPVENTEAFF.

The CDR3 DNA follows: TGTGCCAGCAGTGAATCCTACGGGGGCAACACTGAAGCTTTCTTT. Protein sequence: CASSESYGGNTEAFF. The rearrangement uses TRBV25-1 and TRBJ1-1; D is possibly TRBD1 (6 bases). Deletions cut 1 base from V and 2 bases from J, with 11 bases between. Germline values: CDR1 MGHDK, CDR2 SYGVNS. The CDR3 totals 15 residues.

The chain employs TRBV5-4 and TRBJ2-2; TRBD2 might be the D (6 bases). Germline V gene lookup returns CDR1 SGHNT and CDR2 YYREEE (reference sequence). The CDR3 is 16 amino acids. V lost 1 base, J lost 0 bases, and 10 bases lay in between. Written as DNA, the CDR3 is TGTGCCAGCAGCTTGAGCCCGGGGGCGAACACCGGGGAGCTGTTTTTT. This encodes CASSLSPGANTGELFF.

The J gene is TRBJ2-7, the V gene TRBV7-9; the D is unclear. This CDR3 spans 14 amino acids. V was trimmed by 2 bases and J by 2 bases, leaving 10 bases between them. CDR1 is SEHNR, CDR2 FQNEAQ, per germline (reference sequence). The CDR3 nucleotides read TGTGCCAGCAGCTTACTCGACCTCACCTACGAGCAGTACTTC. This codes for CASSLLDLTYEQYF.

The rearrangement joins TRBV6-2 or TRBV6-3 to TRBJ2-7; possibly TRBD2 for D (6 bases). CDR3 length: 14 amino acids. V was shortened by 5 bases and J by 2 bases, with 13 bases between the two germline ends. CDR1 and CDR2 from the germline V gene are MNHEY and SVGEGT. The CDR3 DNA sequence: TGTGCCAGCAGTGTAGCGGAATTAACCTACGAGCAGTACTTC. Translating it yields CASSVAELTYEQYF.

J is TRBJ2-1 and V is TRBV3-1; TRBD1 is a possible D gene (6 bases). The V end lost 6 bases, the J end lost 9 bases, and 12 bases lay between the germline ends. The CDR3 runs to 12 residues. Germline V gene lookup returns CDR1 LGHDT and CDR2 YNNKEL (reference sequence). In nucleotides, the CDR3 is TGTGCCAGCAGGGGGGCGGGCAGTGAGCAGTTCTTC. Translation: CASRGAGSEQFF.

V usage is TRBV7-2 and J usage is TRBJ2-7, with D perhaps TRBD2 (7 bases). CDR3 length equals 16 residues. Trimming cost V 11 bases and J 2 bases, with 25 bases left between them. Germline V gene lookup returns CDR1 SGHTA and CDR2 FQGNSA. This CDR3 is CARPGGGTLLTYEQYF. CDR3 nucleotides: TGTGCCCGACCTGGGGGGGGGACACTACTGACCTACGAGCAGTACTTC.

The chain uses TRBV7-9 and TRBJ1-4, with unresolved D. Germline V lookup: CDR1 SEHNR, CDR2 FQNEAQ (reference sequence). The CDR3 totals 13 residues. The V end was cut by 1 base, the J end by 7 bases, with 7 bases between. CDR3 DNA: TGTGCCAGCAGCTTAGGAGTTCCTGAAAAACTGTTTTTT. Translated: CASSLGVPEKLFF.

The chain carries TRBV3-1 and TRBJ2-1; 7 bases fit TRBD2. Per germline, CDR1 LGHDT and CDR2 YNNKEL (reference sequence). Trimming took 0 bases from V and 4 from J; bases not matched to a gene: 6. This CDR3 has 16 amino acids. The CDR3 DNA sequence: TGTGCCAGCAGCCAAGATATTAGGGGACTATACAATGAGCAGTTCTTC. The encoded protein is CASSQDIRGLYNEQFF.

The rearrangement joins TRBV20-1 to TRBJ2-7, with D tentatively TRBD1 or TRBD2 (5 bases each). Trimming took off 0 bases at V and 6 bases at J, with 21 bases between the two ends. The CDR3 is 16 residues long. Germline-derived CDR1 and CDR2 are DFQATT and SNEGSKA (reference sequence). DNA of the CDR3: TGCAGTGCTAGAGATCTGGTAAAAGGGACGGCGAGCGAGCAGTACTTC. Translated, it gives CSARDLVKGTASEQYF.

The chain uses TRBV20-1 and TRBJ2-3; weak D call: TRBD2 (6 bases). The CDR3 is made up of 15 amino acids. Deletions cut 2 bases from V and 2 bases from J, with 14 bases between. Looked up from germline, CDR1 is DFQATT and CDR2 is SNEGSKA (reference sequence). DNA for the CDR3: TGCAGTGCTAGACCGGGACTCCTCGACACAGATACGCAGTATTTT. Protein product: CSARPGLLDTDTQYF.

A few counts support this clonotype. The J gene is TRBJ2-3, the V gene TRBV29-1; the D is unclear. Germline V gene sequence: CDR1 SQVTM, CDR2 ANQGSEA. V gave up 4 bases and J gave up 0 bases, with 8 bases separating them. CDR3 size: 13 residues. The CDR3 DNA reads TGCAGCGTTGCTGGGCAGAGCACAGATACGCAGTATTTT. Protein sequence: CSVAGQSTDTQYF.

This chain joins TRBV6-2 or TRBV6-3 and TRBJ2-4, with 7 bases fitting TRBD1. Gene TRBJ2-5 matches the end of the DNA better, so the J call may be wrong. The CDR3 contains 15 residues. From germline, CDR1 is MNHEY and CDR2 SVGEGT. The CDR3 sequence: CASSLRQGSGETQYF. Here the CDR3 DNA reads TGTGCCAGCAGCCTTCGACAGGGTTCAGGGGAGACCCAGTACTTC.

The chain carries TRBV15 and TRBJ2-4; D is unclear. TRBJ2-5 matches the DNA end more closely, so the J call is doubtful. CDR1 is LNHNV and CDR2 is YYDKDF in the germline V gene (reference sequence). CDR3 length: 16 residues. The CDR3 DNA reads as TGTGCCACCAGCAGAGAGGGGTTAGTCCCCCAAGAGACCCAGTACTTC. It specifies CATSREGLVPQETQYF.

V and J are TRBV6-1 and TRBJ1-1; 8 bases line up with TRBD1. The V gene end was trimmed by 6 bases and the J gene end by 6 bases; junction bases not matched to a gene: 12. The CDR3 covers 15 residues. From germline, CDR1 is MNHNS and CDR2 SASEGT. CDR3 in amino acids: CASREPGTGGSEAFF. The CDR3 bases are TGTGCCAGCAGAGAGCCCGGGACAGGAGGGTCTGAAGCTTTCTTT.

The CDR3 loop is CASSRLAGRYEETQYF. CDR3 nucleotide sequence: TGTGCCAGCAGCCGACTAGCGGGACGTTATGAAGAGACCCAGTACTTC. The gene calls are TRBV7-2 and TRBJ2-5, with 11 bases that match TRBD2. The CDR3 totals 16 residues. Germline trimming cut 5 bases from V and 3 bases from J; bases unmatched to any gene: 8. From germline, CDR1 is SGHTA and CDR2 FQGNSA.

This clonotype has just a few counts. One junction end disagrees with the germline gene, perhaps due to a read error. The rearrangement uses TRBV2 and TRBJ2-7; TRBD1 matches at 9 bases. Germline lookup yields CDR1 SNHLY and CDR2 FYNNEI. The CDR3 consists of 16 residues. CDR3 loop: CASSEVYRTGAHEQYF. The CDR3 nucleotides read TGTGCCAGCAGCGAAGTATACCGGACAGGGGCCCACGAGCAGTACTTC.

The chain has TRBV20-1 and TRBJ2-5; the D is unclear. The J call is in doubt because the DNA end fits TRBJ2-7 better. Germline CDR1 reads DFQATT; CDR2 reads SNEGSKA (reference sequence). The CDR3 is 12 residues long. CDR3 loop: CSATSSRYEQYF. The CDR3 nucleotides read TGCAGTGCGACCTCGTCACGATACGAGCAGTACTTC.

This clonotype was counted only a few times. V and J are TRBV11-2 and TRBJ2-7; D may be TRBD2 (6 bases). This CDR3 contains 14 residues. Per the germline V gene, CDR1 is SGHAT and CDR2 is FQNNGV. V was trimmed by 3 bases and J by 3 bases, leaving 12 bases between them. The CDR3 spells CASSLLEGLYEQYF. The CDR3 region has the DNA TGTGCCAGCAGCTTGTTGGAGGGGCTCTACGAGCAGTACTTC.

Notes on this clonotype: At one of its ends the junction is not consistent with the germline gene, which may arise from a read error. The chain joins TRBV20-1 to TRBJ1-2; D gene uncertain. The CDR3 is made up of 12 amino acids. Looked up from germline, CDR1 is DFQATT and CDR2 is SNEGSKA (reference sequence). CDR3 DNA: TGCTGTGCTAGGGCGCTTAACTATGGCTACACCTTC. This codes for CCARALNYGYTF.

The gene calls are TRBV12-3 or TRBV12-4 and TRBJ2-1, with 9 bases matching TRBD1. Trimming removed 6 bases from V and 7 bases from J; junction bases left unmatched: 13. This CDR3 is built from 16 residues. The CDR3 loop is CASSISDRGVRNEQFF. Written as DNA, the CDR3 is TGTGCCAGCAGCATATCGGACAGGGGTGTAAGGAATGAGCAGTTCTTC.

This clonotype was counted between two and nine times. The CDR3 DNA reads TGCAGCGTTCACTCTAGCGGGGGGGCCAATGAGCAGTTCTTC. This codes for CSVHSSGGANEQFF. The chain employs TRBV29-1 and TRBJ2-1, with 12 bases identical to TRBD2. The germline CDR1 and CDR2 sequences are SQVTM and ANQGSEA. The trim removed 5 bases at V and 6 bases at J, leaving 5 bases unmatched. This CDR3 contains 14 residues.

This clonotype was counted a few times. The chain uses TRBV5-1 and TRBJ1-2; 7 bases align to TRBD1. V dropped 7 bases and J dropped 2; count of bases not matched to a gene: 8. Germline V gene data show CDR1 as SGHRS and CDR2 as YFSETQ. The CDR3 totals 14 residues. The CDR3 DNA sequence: TGCGCCAGCGGGTTGGACAGGCCCAACTATGGCTACACCTTC. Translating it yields CASGLDRPNYGYTF. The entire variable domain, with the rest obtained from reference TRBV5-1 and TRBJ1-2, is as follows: KAGVTQTPRYLIKTRGQQVTLSCSPISGHRSVSWYQQTPGQGLQFLFEYFSETQRNKGNFPGRFSGRQFSNSRSEMNVSTLELGDSALYLCASGLDRPNYGYTFGSGTRLTVV.

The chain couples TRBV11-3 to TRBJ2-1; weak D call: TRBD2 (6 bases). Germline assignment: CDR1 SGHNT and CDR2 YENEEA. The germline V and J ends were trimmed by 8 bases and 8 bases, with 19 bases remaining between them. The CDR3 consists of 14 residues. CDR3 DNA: TGTGCCAGCTGCCGGGACTTCGATAGGGATGAGCAGTTCTTC. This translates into CASCRDFDRDEQFF.

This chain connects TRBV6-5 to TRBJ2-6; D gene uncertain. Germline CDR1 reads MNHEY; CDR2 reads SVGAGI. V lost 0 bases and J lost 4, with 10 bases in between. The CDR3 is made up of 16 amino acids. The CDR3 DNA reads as TGTGCCAGCAGTTACTCCTCAAGGTCGGGGGCCAACGTCCTGACTTTC. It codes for CASSYSSRSGANVLTF.

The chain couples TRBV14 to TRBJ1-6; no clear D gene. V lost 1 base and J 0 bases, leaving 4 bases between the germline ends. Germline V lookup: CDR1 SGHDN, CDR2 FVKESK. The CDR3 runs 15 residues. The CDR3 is CASSQGGSYNSPLHF. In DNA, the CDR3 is TGTGCCAGCAGCCAAGGAGGCTCCTATAATTCACCCCTCCACTTT.